The 16 T cell receptor beta chains presented below share a single source sample, sequenced in a study of T-cell reconstitution after alpha-beta-depleted transplantation in children. For TCRbeta, the library was prepared with unique molecular identifiers. MiXCR was run by TCRdb on the PCR reads, yielding one entry per CDR3 protein. This sample has 640,000 or so distinct CDR3 sequences; approximately 17% occur once, and the top ten carry under 1.2%. The source was PBMCs from the stem cell graft donor, collected from the stem cell graft. The receptors stem from a human donor who donated a stem cell graft to a child with acute myeloid leukemia.

This clonotype was counted at least ten times. CDR3 amino acids: CSARSWRGGSSRTDTQYF. CDR3 coding DNA: TGCAGTGCTCGGTCGTGGCGGGGGGGTTCGTCTCGCACAGATACGCAGTATTTT. The chain joins TRBV20-1 to TRBJ2-3; 9 bases line up with TRBD2. J was trimmed by 1 base and V by 5 bases; bases with no gene match: 16. The CDR3 extends over 18 amino acids. Germline CDR1 and CDR2: DFQATT and SNEGSKA (reference sequence).

This clonotype was seen a handful of times. This chain uses TRBV5-1 with TRBJ2-5; 8 bases match TRBD2. CDR3 length equals 15 residues. The germline V gene encodes CDR1 SGHRS and CDR2 YFSETQ. V dropped 2 bases and J dropped 1; count of bases not matched to a gene: 4. This CDR3 reads CASSFVAGSQETQYF. CDR3 in DNA: TGCGCCAGCAGCTTCGTAGCGGGGTCCCAAGAGACCCAGTACTTC.

In its sample, this clonotype was seen many times. The rearrangement links TRBV29-1 to TRBJ2-1; tentatively, D is TRBD2 (6 bases). Germline-derived CDR1 and CDR2 are SQVTM and ANQGSEA. The V end was cut by 4 bases, the J end by 5 bases, with 12 bases between. This CDR3 contains 13 residues. The CDR3 sequence is CSVAPREHNEQFF. DNA for the CDR3: TGCAGCGTTGCCCCACGGGAGCACAATGAGCAGTTCTTC.

V is TRBV5-1 and J is TRBJ2-3, with D perhaps matching TRBD1 (6 bases). V lost 2 bases and J lost 2, with 12 bases in between. CDR3 length: 15 amino acids. CDR1 and CDR2 from the germline V gene are SGHRS and YFSETQ. The CDR3 spells CASSFRDTTTDTQYF. CDR3 in DNA: TGCGCCAGCAGCTTCCGGGACACCACCACAGATACGCAGTATTTT.

This clonotype has a handful of counts. The J gene is TRBJ2-5, the V gene TRBV28; D possibly corresponds to TRBD2 (6 bases). Germline CDR1 and CDR2: MDHEN and SYDVKM. V lost 4 bases, J lost 4 bases, and 13 bases lay in between. There are 14 residues in the CDR3. The chain's CDR3 is CASSSFGTVETQYF. CDR3 coding DNA: TGTGCCAGCAGTTCATTCGGGACTGTAGAGACCCAGTACTTC.

This chain joins TRBV13 and TRBJ2-1; D is perhaps TRBD1 (6 bases). This CDR3 contains 15 residues. CDR1 and CDR2 from the germline V gene are PRHDT and FYEKMQ (reference sequence). V was shortened by 5 bases and J by 6 bases, with 17 bases between the two germline ends. The CDR3 is CASSPQGWLGNEQFF. As DNA, the CDR3 is TGTGCCAGCAGCCCGCAGGGGTGGTTAGGCAATGAGCAGTTCTTC.

The table lists this clonotype with many counts. The V gene is TRBV5-6, the J gene TRBJ2-1; 11 positions match TRBD2. The trim removed 5 bases at V and 5 bases at J, leaving 9 bases unmatched. Germline values: CDR1 SGHDT, CDR2 YYEEEE. CDR3 length equals 16 residues. Written as DNA, the CDR3 is TGTGCCAGCAGACGACGAACTAGCGGGGGCCACAATGAGCAGTTCTTC. Protein: CASRRRTSGGHNEQFF.

This clonotype was observed a few times. The genes are TRBV7-3 and TRBJ2-2, with D unresolved. The V end lost 5 bases, the J end lost 6 bases, and 10 bases lay between the germline ends. This CDR3 has 13 amino acids. From germline, CDR1 is SGHTA and CDR2 FQGTGA. The CDR3 sequence: CASSLWMSGELFF. The CDR3, as DNA: TGTGCCAGCAGCCTGTGGATGTCCGGGGAGCTGTTTTTT.

This clonotype turned up a few times. The J gene is TRBJ2-5, the V gene TRBV12-5; no firm D call. The V gene lost 7 bases and the J gene lost 2 bases, with 17 bases spanning the gap. This CDR3 has 15 amino acids. Germline assignment: CDR1 LGHNT and CDR2 FRNRAP. The CDR3 sequence is CASETRWLRQETQYF. Here the CDR3 DNA reads TGTGCTAGTGAGACCCGCTGGTTGAGGCAAGAGACCCAGTACTTC.

The CDR3 sequence: CASSQVGVSDTEAFF. CDR3 coding DNA: TGTGCCAGCAGCCAAGTGGGGGTTTCGGACACTGAAGCTTTCTTT. J is TRBJ1-1 and V is TRBV3-1; the D gene is possibly TRBD1 (5 bases). Germline V gene data show CDR1 as LGHDT and CDR2 as YNNKEL (reference sequence). Trimming cost V 1 base and J 3 bases, with 12 bases left between them. The CDR3 sequence is 15 residues long.

The chain has TRBV7-2 and TRBJ1-1; D is uncertain. This CDR3 is 14 amino acids long. V lost 5 bases, J lost 5 bases, and 15 bases lay in between. Germline assignment: CDR1 SGHTA and CDR2 FQGNSA. The CDR3 DNA sequence: TGTGCCAGCAGCGTCCGTCTAGGGTGGACTGAAGCTTTCTTT. Translation gives CASSVRLGWTEAFF.

This clonotype came up many times. The genes are TRBV20-1 and TRBJ1-1; TRBD1 might be the D (6 bases). The CDR3 has 14 residues. V was clipped by 0 bases and J by 3 bases, with 11 bases between them. Germline values: CDR1 DFQATT, CDR2 SNEGSKA (reference sequence). DNA of the CDR3: TGCAGTGCTAGAGATCCGGGACAACACACTGAAGCTTTCTTT. Protein product: CSARDPGQHTEAFF.

The rearrangement uses TRBV20-1 and TRBJ1-1, with 11 bases that match TRBD1. J was trimmed by 4 bases and V by 0 bases; bases with no gene match: 13. This CDR3 is 18 amino acids long. Per the germline V gene, CDR1 is DFQATT and CDR2 is SNEGSKA (reference sequence). DNA for the CDR3: TGCAGTGCTAGAGAGATGCGGACAGGGGGCGCGGAGGCCACTGAAGCTTTCTTT. Protein: CSAREMRTGGAEATEAFF.

This clonotype was counted a few times. V usage is TRBV12-3 or TRBV12-4 and J usage is TRBJ1-1; weak D call: TRBD1 (6 bases). Between the trimmed V and J ends, which lost 3 bases and 9 bases, there was a span of 17 bases. The CDR3 totals 14 residues. DNA for the CDR3: TGTGCCAGCAGTTTGGTCCCCCACAGGGACCAAGCTTTCTTT. Encoded protein: CASSLVPHRDQAFF.

This clonotype was picked up many times. V gene TRBV9 combines with J gene TRBJ1-2; TRBD1 matches 8 bases. V lost 3 bases, J lost 5 bases, and 6 bases stayed unmatched. This CDR3 comprises 14 residues. CDR1 is SGDLS and CDR2 is YYNGEE in the germline V gene. CDR3 nucleotide sequence: TGTGCCAGCAGCGAAAGGGGACAGGATTATGGCTACACCTTC. Amino acids: CASSERGQDYGYTF.

The rearrangement links TRBV2 to TRBJ2-1; D remains unclear. Germline assignment: CDR1 SNHLY and CDR2 FYNNEI. V lost 7 bases, J lost 6 bases, and 16 bases lay in between. The CDR3 loop spans 14 amino acids. CDR3 in amino acids: CASNAQSTFNEQFF. CDR3 nucleotide sequence: TGTGCCAGCAATGCACAGAGTACGTTCAATGAGCAGTTCTTC. Drawing the rest from reference TRBV2 and TRBJ2-1, the complete variable domain is EPEVTQTPSHQVTQMGQEVILRCVPISNHLYFYWYRQILGQKVEFLVSFYNNEISEKSEIFDDQFSVERPDGSNFTLKIRSTKLEDSAMYFCASNAQSTFNEQFFGPGTRLTVL.